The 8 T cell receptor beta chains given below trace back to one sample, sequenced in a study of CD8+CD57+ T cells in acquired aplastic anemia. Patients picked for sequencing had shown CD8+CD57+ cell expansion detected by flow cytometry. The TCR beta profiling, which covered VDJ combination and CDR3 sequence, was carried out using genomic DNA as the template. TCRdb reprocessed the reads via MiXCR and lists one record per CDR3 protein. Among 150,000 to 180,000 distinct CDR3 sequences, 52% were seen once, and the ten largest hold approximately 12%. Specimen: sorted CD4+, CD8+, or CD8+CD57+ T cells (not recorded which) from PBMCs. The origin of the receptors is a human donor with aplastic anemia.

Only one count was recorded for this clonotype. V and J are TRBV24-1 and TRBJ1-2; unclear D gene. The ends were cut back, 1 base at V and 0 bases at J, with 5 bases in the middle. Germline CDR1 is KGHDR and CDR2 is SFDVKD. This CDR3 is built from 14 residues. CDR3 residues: CATSDFGSNYGYTF. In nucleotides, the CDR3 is TGTGCCACCAGTGATTTCGGCTCTAACTATGGCTACACCTTC.

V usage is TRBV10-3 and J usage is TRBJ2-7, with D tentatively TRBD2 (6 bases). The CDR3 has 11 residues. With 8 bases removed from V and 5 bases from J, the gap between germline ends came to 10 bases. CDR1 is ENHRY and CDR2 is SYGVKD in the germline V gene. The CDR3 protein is CAIRGSDEQYF. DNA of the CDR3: TGTGCCATCCGGGGGAGCGACGAGCAGTACTTC.

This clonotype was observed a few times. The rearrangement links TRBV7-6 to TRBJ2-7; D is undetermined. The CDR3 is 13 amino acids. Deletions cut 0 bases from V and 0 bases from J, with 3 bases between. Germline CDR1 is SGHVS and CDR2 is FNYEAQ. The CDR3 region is CASSLASSYEQYF. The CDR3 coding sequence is TGTGCCAGCAGCTTAGCGAGCTCCTACGAGCAGTACTTC.

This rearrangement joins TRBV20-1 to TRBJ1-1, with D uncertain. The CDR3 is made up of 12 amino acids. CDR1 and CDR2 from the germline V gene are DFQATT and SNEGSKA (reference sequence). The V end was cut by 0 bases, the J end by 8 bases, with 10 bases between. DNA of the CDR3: TGCAGTGCTAGAGATGCCGGCCGAGAAGCTTTCTTT. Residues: CSARDAGREAFF.

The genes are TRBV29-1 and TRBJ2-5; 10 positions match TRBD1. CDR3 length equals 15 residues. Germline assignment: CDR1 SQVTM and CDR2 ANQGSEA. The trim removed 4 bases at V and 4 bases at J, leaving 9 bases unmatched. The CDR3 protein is CSVGMTGGASETQYF. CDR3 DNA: TGCAGCGTTGGGATGACAGGGGGCGCATCAGAGACCCAGTACTTC. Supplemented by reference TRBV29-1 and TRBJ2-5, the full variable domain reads SAVISQKPSRDICQRGTSLTIQCQVDSQVTMMFWYRQQPGQSLTLIATANQGSEATYESGFVIDKFPISRPNLTFSTLTVSNMSPEDSSIYLCSVGMTGGASETQYFGPGTRLLVL.

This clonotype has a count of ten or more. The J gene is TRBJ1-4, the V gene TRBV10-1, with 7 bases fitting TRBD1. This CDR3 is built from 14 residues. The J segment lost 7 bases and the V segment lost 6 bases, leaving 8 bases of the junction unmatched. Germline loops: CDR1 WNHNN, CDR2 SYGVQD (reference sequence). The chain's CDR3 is CASSDTQGTEKLFF. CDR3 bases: TGCGCCAGCAGCGACACACAGGGGACTGAAAAACTGTTTTTT.

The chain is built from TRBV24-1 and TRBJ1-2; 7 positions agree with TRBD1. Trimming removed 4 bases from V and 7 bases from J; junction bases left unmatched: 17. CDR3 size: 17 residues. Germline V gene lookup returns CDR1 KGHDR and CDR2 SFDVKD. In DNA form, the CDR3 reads TGTGCCACCAGTGAATTATCCCGCAACAGGGGATCTCGTGGCTACACCTTC. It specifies CATSELSRNRGSRGYTF.

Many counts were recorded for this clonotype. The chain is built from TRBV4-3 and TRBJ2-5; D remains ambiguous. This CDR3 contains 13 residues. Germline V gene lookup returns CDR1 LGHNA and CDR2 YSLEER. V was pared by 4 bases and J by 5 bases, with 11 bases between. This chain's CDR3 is CASSLSGDETQYF. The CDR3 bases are TGCGCCAGCAGCCTAAGTGGGGATGAGACCCAGTACTTC.